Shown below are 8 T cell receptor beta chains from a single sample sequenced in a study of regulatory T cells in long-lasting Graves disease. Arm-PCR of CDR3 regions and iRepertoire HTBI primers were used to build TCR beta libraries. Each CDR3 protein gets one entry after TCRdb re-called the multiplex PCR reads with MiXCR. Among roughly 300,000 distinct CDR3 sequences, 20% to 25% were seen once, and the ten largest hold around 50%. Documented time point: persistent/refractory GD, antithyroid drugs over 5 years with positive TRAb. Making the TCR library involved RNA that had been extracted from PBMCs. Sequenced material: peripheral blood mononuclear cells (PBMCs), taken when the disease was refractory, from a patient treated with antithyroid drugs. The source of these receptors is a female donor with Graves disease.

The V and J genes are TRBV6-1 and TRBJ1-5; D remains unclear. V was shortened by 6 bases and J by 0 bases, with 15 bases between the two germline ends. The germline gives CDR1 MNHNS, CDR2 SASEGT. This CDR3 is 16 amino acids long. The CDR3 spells CASSLRGLNSNQPQHF. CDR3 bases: TGTGCCAGCAGCCTGCGGGGTCTTAATAGCAATCAGCCCCAGCATTTT.

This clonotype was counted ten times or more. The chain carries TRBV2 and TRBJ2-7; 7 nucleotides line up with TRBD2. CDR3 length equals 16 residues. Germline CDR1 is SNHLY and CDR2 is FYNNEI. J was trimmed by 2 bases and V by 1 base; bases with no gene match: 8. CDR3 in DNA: TGTGCCAGCAGTGAAGGGGAGGGGAGGTTCCCCTACGAGCAGTACTTC. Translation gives CASSEGEGRFPYEQYF. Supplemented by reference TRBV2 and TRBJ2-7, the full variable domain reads EPEVTQTPSHQVTQMGQEVILRCVPISNHLYFYWYRQILGQKVEFLVSFYNNEISEKSEIFDDQFSVERPDGSNFTLKIRSTKLEDSAMYFCASSEGEGRFPYEQYFGPGTRLTVT.

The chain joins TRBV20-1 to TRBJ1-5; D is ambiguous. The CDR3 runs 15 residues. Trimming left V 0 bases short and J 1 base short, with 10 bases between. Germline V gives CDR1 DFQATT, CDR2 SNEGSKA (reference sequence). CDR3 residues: CSARDTPLSNQPQHF. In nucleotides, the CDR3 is TGCAGTGCTAGAGATACCCCGCTGAGCAATCAGCCCCAGCATTTT.

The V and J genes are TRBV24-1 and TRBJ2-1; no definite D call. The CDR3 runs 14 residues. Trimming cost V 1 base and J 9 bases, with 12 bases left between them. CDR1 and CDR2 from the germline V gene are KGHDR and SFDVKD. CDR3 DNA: TGTGCCACCAGTGATTTAAGAGGTGGCAGTGAGCAGTTCTTC. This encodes CATSDLRGGSEQFF.

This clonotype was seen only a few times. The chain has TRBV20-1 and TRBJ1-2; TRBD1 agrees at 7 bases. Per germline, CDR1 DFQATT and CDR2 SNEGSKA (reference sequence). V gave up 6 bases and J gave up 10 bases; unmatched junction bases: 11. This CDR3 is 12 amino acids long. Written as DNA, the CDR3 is TGCAGTGCCGGAGGGACAGCAGAATCCTACACCTTC. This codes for CSAGGTAESYTF.

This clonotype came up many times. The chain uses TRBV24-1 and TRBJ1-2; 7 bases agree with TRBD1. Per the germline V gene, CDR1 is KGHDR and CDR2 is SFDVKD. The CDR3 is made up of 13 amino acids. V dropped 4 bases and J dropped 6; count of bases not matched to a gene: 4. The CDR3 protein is CATSEGGGNGYTF. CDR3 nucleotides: TGTGCCACCAGTGAAGGAGGGGGCAATGGCTACACCTTC.

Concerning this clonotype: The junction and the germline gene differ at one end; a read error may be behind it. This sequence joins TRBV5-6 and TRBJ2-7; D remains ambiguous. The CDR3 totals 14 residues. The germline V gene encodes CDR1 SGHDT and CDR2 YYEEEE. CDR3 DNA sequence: TGTACCAGCAGCTCCACGGCGGCCCTCTACGAGCAGTACTTC. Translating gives CTSSSTAALYEQYF.

CDR3 sequence (DNA): TGTGCCAGCAGTTTCGGGGACGGGGACACTGAAGCTTTCTTT. This encodes CASSFGDGDTEAFF. The chain combines TRBV12-3 or TRBV12-4 with TRBJ1-1; tentative D call: TRBD1 (5 bases). CDR3 size: 14 residues. The V and J ends lost 3 bases and 3 bases respectively, with 11 bases between them.